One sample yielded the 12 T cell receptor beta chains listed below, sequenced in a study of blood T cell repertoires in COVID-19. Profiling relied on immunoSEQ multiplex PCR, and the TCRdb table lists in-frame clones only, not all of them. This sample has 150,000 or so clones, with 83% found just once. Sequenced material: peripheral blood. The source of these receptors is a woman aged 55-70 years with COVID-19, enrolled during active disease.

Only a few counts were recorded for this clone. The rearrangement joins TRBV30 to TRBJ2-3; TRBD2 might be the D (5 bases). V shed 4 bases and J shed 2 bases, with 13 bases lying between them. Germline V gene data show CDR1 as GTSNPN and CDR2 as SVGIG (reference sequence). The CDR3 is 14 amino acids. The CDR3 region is CAWTPVGITDTQYF. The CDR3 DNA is TGTGCCTGGACCCCTGTCGGGATCACAGATACGCAGTATTTT.

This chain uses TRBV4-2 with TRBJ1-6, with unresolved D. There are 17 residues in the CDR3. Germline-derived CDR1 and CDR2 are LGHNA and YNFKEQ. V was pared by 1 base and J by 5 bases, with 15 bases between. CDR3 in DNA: TGTGCCAGCAGCCAAGGAGGAACCGTCGATCATAATTCACCCCTCCACTTT. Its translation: CASSQGGTVDHNSPLHF.

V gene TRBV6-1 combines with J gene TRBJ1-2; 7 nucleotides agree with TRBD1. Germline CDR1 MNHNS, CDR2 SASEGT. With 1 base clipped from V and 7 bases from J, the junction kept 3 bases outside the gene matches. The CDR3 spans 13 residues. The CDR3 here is CASSEVRGLGYTF. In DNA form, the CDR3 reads TGTGCCAGCAGTGAAGTGAGGGGGCTTGGCTACACCTTC.

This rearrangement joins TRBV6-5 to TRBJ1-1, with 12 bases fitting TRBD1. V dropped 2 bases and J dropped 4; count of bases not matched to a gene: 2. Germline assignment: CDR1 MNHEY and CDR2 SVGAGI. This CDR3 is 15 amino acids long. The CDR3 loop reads CASSYRDRGLTEAFF. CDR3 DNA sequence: TGTGCCAGCAGTTACCGGGACAGGGGGCTCACTGAAGCTTTCTTT.

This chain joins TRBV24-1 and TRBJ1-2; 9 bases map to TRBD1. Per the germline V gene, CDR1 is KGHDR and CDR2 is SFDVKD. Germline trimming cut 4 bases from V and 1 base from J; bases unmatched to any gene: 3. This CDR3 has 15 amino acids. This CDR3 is CATSEEGQGNYGYTF. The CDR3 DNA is TGTGCCACCAGTGAAGAGGGACAGGGTAACTATGGCTACACCTTC.

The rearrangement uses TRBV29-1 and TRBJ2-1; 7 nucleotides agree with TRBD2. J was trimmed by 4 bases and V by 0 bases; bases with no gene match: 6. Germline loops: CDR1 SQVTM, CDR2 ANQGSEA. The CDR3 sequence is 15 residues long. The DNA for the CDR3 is TGCAGCGTTGAAGATCACGGCGGGAGTTACAATGAGCAGTTCTTC. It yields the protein CSVEDHGGSYNEQFF.

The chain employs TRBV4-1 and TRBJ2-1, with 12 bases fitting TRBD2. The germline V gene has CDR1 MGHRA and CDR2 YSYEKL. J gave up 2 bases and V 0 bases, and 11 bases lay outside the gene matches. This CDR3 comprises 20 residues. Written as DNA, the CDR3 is TGCGCCAGCAGCCAAGAAGGCGGGACTAGCGGGCTGACGCCCTACAATGAGCAGTTCTTC. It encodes CASSQEGGTSGLTPYNEQFF.

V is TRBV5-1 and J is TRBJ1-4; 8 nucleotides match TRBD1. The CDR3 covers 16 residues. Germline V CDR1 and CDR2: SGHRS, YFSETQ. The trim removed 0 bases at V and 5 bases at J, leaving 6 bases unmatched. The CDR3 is CASSLGGQGGNEKLFF. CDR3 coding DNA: TGCGCCAGCAGCTTGGGCGGACAGGGTGGGAATGAAAAACTGTTTTTT.

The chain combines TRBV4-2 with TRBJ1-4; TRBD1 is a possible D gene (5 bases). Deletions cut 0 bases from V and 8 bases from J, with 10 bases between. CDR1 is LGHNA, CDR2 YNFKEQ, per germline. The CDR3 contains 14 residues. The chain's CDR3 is CASSQDQKGEKLFF. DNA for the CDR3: TGTGCCAGCAGCCAAGATCAGAAGGGGGAAAAACTGTTTTTT.

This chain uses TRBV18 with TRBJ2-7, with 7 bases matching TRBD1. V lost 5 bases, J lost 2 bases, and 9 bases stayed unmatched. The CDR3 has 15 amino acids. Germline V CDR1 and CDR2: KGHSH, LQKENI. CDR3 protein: CASSTGASETYEQYF. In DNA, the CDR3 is TGTGCCAGCTCAACAGGGGCCTCGGAAACCTACGAGCAGTACTTC.

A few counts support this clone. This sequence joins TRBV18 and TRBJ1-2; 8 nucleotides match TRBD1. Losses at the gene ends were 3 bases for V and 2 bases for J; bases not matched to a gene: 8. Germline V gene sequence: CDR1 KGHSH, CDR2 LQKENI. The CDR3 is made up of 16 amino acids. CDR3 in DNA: TGTGCCAGCTCACCTAACACCCGGACAGGGAACTATGGCTACACCTTC. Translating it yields CASSPNTRTGNYGYTF.

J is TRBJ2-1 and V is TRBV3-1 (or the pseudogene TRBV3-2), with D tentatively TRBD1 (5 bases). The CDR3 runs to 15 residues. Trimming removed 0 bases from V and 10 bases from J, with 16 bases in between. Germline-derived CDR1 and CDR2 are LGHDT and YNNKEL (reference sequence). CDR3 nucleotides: TGTGCCAGCAGCCAAGAACTACCAGGGAATAGCGAGCAGTTCTTC. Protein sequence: CASSQELPGNSEQFF.